The rows below give T cell receptor beta chains drawn from one sample of a study of response to subunit inactivated influenza vaccine. TCRdb analysed the RT-PCR reads with MiXCR anew, one entry per CDR3 protein. This sample has about 520,000 distinct CDR3 sequences, with 7.2% found just once. The sample in question was PBMCs from blood, obtained less than 30 months after vaccination. The source of these receptors is a man aged 50 to 75 who received an inactivated influenza vaccine. Both conserved end residues are part of each CDR3. The order of the fields is clone size, D gene, V gene, J gene, CDR3 protein, CDR3 DNA. A D gene is named only where the DNA matches it firmly. Clone sizes are given selectively: once, few, many, or a class where the clone is expanded.

.	.	TRBV4-1	TRBJ2-5	CASSQVALGQETQYF	TGCGCCAGCAGCCAGGTGGCGCTGGGGCAAGAGACCCAGTACTTC
many	.	TRBV5-1	TRBJ2-2	CASSNDYDVGELFF	TGCGCCAGCAGCAACGACTATGACGTCGGGGAGCTGTTTTTT
few	.	TRBV12-3/TRBV12-4	TRBJ2-2	CASTPSPNTGELFF	TGTGCCAGCACCCCCAGCCCGAACACCGGGGAGCTGTTTTTT
many	.	TRBV20-1	TRBJ1-1	CSAPHSFRVSEAFF	TGCAGTGCTCCACACTCCTTTAGGGTATCTGAAGCTTTCTTT
few	.	TRBV12-3/TRBV12-4	TRBJ2-5	CASSFAGIQETQYF	TGTGCCAGCAGTTTCGCGGGGATACAAGAGACCCAGTACTTC
.	.	TRBV20-1	TRBJ2-3	CSAVVRLLSTDTQYF	TGCAGTGCTGTCGTCCGGCTCCTTAGCACAGATACGCAGTATTTT
many	.	TRBV29-1	TRBJ2-7	CSVSRGTSGIEQYF	TGCAGCGTGAGCCGCGGGACGTCGGGTATTGAGCAGTACTTC
few	TRBD1	TRBV29-1	TRBJ2-2	CSGNQGAGTGELFF	TGCAGCGGGAACCAGGGGGCGGGCACCGGGGAGCTGTTTTTT
many	TRBD1	TRBV6-2/TRBV6-3	TRBJ1-1	CASSLSRGRGTGTEAFF	TGTGCCAGCAGTCTCAGCAGGGGGCGCGGGACCGGCACTGAAGCTTTCTTT
few	.	TRBV5-5	TRBJ2-7	CASSLEPGDYEQYF	TGTGCCAGCAGCTTGGAGCCAGGGGACTACGAGCAGTACTTC
few	.	TRBV7-2	TRBJ2-7	CASSLGGEQHF	TGTGCCAGCAGCTTAGGTGGGGAGCAGCACTTC
many	.	TRBV6-1	TRBJ2-1	CASRPAGSSYNEQFF	TGTGCCAGCAGACCCGCGGGCAGCTCCTACAATGAGCAGTTCTTC
many	.	TRBV3-1	TRBJ1-2	CASSPGNIPGYGYTF	TGTGCCAGCAGCCCCGGAAACATCCCGGGCTATGGCTACACCTTC
many	.	TRBV20-1	TRBJ1-6	CSARGLGGGLNNSPLHF	TGCAGTGCTAGAGGGCTTGGGGGCGGACTGAATAATTCACCCCTCCACTTT
many	.	TRBV12-3/TRBV12-4	TRBJ2-7	CASSLVGGEQYF	TGTGCCAGCAGTTTAGTCGGGGGCGAGCAGTACTTC
.	TRBD1	TRBV14	TRBJ2-1	CASSQIDRGREEQFF	TGTGCCAGCAGCCAAATAGACAGGGGCAGGGAGGAGCAGTTCTTC
many	.	TRBV4-2	TRBJ2-5	CASSQEGRETQYF	TGTGCCAGCAGCCAAGAGGGTCGAGAGACCCAGTACTTC
few	.	TRBV3-1	TRBJ1-6	CASSQDSGRSPLHF	TGTGCCAGCAGCCAAGATTCGGGGAGGTCACCCCTCCACTTT
few	.	TRBV4-3	TRBJ1-3	CASSQGGGPGNTIYF	TGCGCCAGCAGCCAAGGCGGGGGACCTGGAAACACCATATATTTT
.	TRBD1	TRBV6-1	TRBJ2-3	CASSEPGQDLGAYTQYF	TGTGCCAGCAGTGAACCCGGACAGGATCTTGGGGCCTATACGCAGTATTTT
few	TRBD1	TRBV6-2/TRBV6-3	TRBJ1-2	CASSYGTGPYGYTF	TGTGCCAGCAGTTACGGGACAGGGCCCTATGGCTACACCTTC
many	.	TRBV24-1	TRBJ2-7	CATSISGHRPYEQYF	TGTGCCACCAGCATCTCGGGACACCGGCCCTACGAGCAGTACTTC
.	TRBD1	TRBV12-3/TRBV12-4	TRBJ2-7	CASTLDRASYEQYF	TGTGCCAGCACCCTGGACAGGGCATCCTACGAGCAGTACTTC
few	TRBD2	TRBV4-2	TRBJ2-1	CASSQVGREGSYNEQFF	TGTGCCAGCAGCCAAGTGGGGCGGGAGGGGTCCTACAATGAGCAGTTCTTC
.	TRBD2	TRBV20-1	TRBJ2-1	CSAREALAGGYNEQFF	TGCAGTGCTAGAGAAGCCCTAGCGGGAGGCTACAATGAGCAGTTCTTC
few	.	TRBV6-5	TRBJ2-7	CASSYSNRAGKANF	TGTGCCAGCAGTTACTCAAATCGGGCAGGGAAGGCGAACTTC
.	.	TRBV12-3/TRBV12-4	TRBJ2-5	CASSPRLGKETQYF	TGTGCCAGCAGCCCAAGGTTGGGCAAAGAGACCCAGTACTTC
many	.	TRBV27	TRBJ2-3	CASRGTPGTDTQYF	TGTGCCAGCAGGGGTACTCCTGGCACAGATACGCAGTATTTT
many	.	TRBV28	TRBJ1-5	CASSTYQPQHF	TGTGCCAGCAGTACGTATCAGCCCCAGCATTTT
.	.	TRBV6-4	TRBJ2-3	CASSESGGRDTQYF	TGTGCCAGCAGTGAATCGGGGGGCCGAGATACGCAGTATTTT
.	TRBD2	TRBV5-1	TRBJ2-2	CASSPAGGSTGELFF	TGCGCCAGCAGCCCAGCGGGAGGGTCCACCGGGGAGCTGTTTTTT
few	.	TRBV20-1	TRBJ1-6	CSAIQGSGDSPLHF	TGCAGTGCCATCCAGGGAAGTGGAGATTCACCCCTCCACTTT
.	.	TRBV28	TRBJ1-4	CASSGPGVNEKLFF	TGTGCCAGCAGCGGCCCTGGGGTTAATGAAAAACTGTTTTTT